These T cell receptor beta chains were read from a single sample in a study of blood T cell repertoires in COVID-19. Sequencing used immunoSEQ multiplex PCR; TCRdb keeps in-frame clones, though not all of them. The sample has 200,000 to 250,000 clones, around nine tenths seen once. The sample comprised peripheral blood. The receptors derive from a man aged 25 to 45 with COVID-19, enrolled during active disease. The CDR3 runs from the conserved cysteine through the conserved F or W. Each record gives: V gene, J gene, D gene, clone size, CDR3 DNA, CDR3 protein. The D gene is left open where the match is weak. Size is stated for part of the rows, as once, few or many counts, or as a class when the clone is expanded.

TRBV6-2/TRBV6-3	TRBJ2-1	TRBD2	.	TGTGCCAGCAGCCGGACTAGCGGGGTGGTCAATGAGCAGTTCTTC	CASSRTSGVVNEQFF
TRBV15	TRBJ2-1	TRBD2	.	TGTGCCACCAGCAGATTGGGGGGGGATGAGCAGTTCTTC	CATSRLGGDEQFF
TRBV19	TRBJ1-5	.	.	TGTGCCAGTAGTATGGGTAGGGGCCAGCCCCAGCATTTT	CASSMGRGQPQHF
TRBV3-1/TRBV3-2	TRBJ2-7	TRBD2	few	TGTGCCAGCAGCCAGAACCCGCGGGCGGGGGAAGAGCAGTACTTC	CASSQNPRAGEEQYF
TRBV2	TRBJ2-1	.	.	TGTGCCAGCAGTGAAGGCACAGTGGAGCAGTTCTTC	CASSEGTVEQFF
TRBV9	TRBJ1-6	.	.	TGTGCCAGCAGCGTAACGTCAGATAATTCACCCCTCCACTTT	CASSVTSDNSPLHF
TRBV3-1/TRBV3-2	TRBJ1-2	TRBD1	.	TGTGCCAGCAGCCAAGCCGGGACAGCGAGTGGCTACACCTTC	CASSQAGTASGYTF
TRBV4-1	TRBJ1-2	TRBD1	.	TGCGCCAGCAGCCAGAGGGGGTCCGGGACAGAACTGTATGGCTACACCTTC	CASSQRGSGTELYGYTF
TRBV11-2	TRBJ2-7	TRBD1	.	TGTGCCAGCAGCTCGTTCCTGGGACAGGGAGCATACGAGCAGTACTTC	CASSSFLGQGAYEQYF
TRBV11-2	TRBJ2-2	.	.	TGTGCCAGCAGCTCAGACCCCTCCCGGGAGCTGTTTTTT	CASSSDPSRELFF
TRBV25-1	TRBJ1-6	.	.	TGTGCCAGCAGTGAAGGCCAGGGTTATTCACCCCTCCACTTT	CASSEGQGYSPLHF
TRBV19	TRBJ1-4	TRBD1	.	TGTGCCAGTAGTAATACACAGGGGGCTAATGAAAAACTGTTTTTT	CASSNTQGANEKLFF
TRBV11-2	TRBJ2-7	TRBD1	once	TGTGCCAGCAGTTCGGGACAGGGGGTCTCCTACGAGCAGTACTTC	CASSSGQGVSYEQYF
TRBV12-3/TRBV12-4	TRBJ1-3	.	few	TGTGCCAGCAGTTTAGGTAGTGGAAACACCATATATTTT	CASSLGSGNTIYF
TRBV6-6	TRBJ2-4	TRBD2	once	TGTGCCAGCAGTTACGGGCTAGCGGGGGCCCGGGGCATTCAGTACTTC	CASSYGLAGARGIQYF
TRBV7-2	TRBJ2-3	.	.	TGTGCCAGCAGCTTACTCACTTCGACAGATACGCAGTATTTT	CASSLLTSTDTQYF